The TCR beta chain described here comes from a study of beta chain features in type 1 diabetes. Study as a whole: In age, gender and cell yields, patients were similar to healthy donors.

Investigators reverse transcribed all isolated RNA, so they sequenced expressed TCRB transcripts. Produced via immunoSEQ multiplex PCR; TCRdb's table is partial and in-frame only. Of about 350,000 clones in the sample, roughly 21% were seen once. Blood was collected once per donor into heparin, averaging around 0.11 L. This clone was counted between two and nine times. The sequenced sample consisted of naive CD4+ T cells from blood. The clonotype originates from a woman younger than 35 in good health.

CDR3 sequence: CASTLPGVVEGDEQYF. The CDR3 DNA sequence: TGTGCCAGCACACTTCCCGGGGTCGTTGAGGGGGACGAGCAGTACTTC. The V call is TRBV21-1, the J call TRBJ2-7; the table gives TRBD1 as D, unverified against the DNA. TRBV21-1 is deemed a pseudogene. The CDR3 loop spans 16 amino acids.